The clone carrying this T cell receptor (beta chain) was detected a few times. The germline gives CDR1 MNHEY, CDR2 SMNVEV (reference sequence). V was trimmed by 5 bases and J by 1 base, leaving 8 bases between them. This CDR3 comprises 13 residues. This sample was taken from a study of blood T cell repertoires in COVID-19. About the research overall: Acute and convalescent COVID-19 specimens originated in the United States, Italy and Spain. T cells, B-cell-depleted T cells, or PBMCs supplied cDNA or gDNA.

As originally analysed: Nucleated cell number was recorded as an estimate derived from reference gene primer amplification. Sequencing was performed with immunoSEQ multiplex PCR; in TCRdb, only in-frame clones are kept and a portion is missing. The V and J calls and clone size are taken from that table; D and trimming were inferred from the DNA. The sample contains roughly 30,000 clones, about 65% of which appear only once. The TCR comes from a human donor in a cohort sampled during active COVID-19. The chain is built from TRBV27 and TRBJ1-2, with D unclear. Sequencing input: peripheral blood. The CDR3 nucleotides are TGTGCCAGCAGTGTCGCGAGTAACTATGGCTACACCTTC. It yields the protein CASSVASNYGYTF.